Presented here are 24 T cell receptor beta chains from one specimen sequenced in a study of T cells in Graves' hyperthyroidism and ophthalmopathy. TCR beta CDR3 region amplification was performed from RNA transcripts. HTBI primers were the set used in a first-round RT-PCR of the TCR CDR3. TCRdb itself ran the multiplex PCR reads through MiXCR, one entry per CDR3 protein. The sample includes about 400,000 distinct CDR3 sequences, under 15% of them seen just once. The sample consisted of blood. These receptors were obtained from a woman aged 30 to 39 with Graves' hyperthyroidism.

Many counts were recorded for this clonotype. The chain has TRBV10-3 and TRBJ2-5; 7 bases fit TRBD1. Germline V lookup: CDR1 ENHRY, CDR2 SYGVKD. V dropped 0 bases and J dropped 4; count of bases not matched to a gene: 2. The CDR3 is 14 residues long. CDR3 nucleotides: TGTGCCATCAGTGAGTCAGGGGGCGGAGAGACCCAGTACTTC. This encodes CAISESGGGETQYF.

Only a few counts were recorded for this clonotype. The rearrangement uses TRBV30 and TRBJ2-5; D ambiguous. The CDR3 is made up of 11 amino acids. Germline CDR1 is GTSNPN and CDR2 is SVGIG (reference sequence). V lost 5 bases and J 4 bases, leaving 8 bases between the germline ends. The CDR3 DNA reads TGTGCCTGGGGTAACCCAGAGACCCAGTACTTC. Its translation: CAWGNPETQYF.

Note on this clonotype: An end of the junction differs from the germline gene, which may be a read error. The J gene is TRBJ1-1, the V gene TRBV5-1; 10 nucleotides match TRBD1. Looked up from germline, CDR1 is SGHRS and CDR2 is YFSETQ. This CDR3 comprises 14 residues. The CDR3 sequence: CASRLDRGCSEAFF. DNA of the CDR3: TGCGCCAGCAGGCTGGACAGGGGGTGCAGTGAAGCCTTCTTT.

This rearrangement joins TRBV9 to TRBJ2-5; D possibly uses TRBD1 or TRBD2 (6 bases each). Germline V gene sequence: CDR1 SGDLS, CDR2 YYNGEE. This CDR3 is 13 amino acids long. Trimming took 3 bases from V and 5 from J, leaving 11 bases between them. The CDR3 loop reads CASSAGAGETQYF. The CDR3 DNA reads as TGTGCCAGCAGCGCGGGGGCGGGGGAGACCCAGTACTTC. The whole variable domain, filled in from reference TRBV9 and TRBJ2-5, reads DSGVTQTPKHLITATGQRVTLRCSPRSGDLSVYWYQQSLDQGLQFLIQYYNGEERAKGNILERFSAQQFPDLHSELNLSSLELGDSALYFCASSAGAGETQYFGPGTRLLVL.

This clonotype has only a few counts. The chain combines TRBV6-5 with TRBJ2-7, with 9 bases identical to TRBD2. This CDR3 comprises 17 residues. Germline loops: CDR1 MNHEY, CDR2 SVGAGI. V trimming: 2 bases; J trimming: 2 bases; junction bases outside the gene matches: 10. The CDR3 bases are TGTGCCAGCAGTTACGGTATTGGGCTAGCGGGAACCTACGAGCAGTACTTC. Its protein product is CASSYGIGLAGTYEQYF.

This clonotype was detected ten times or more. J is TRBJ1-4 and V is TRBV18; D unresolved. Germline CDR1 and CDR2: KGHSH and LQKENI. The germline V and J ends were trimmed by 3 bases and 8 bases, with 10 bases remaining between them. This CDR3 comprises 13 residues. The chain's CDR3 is CASSPMVGEKLFF. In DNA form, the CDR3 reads TGTGCCAGCTCACCGATGGTTGGGGAAAAACTGTTTTTT.

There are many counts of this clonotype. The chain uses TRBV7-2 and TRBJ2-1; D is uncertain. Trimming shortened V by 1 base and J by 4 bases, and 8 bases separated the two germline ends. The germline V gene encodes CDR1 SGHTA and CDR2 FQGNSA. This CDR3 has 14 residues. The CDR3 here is CASSLERTYNEQFF. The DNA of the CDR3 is TGTGCCAGCAGCTTAGAGAGAACGTACAATGAGCAGTTCTTC.

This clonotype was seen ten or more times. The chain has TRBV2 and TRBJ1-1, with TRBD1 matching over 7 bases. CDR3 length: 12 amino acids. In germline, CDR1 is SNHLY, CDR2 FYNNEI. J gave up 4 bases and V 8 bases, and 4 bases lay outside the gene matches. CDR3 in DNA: TGTGCCAGCCAGGGGGACAGCACTGAAGCTTTCTTT. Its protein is CASQGDSTEAFF. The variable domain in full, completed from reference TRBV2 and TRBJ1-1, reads EPEVTQTPSHQVTQMGQEVILRCVPISNHLYFYWYRQILGQKVEFLVSFYNNEISEKSEIFDDQFSVERPDGSNFTLKIRSTKLEDSAMYFCASQGDSTEAFFGQGTRLTVV.

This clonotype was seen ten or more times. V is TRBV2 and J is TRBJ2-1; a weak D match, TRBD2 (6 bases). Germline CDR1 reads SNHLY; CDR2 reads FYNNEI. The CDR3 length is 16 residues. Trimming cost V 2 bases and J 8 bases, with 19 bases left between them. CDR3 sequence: CASSERGTRTLYEQFF. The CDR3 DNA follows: TGTGCCAGCAGTGAACGCGGGACCCGGACGTTATATGAGCAGTTCTTC.

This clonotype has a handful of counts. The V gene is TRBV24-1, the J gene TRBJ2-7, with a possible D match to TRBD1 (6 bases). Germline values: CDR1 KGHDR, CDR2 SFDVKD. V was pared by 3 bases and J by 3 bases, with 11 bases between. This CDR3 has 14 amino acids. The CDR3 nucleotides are TGTGCCACCAGTGATGACAGGTTGGGCTACGAGCAGTACTTC. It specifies CATSDDRLGYEQYF.

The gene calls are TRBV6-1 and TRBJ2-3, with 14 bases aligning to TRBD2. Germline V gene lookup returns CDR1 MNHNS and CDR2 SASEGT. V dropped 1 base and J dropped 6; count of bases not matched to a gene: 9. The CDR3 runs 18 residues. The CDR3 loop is CASSEVTGTSGRGDTQYF. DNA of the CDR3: TGTGCCAGCAGTGAAGTGACCGGGACTAGCGGGAGAGGGGATACGCAGTATTTT.

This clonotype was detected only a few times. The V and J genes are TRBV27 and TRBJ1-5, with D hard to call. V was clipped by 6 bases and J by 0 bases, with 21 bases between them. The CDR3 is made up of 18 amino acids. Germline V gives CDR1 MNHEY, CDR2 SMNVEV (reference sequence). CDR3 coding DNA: TGTGCCAGCAGCATTTGGGCGGACGGAGAAAATAGCAATCAGCCCCAGCATTTT. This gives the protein CASSIWADGENSNQPQHF.

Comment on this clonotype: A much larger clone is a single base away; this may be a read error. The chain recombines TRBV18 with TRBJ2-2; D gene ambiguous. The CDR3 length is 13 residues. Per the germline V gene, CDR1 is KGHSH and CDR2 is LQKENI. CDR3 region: CTSSGANTGELFF. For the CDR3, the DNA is TGTACCAGCTCTGGGGCGAACACCGGGGAGCTGTTTTTT.

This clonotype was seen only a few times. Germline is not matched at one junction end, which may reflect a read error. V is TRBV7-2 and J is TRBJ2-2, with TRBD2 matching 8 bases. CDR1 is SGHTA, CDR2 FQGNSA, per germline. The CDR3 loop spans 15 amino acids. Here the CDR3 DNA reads TGTGCCAGCAGCTCCCGGACGGGGGGGGCCGGGAAGCTGTTTTTT. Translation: CASSSRTGGAGKLFF.

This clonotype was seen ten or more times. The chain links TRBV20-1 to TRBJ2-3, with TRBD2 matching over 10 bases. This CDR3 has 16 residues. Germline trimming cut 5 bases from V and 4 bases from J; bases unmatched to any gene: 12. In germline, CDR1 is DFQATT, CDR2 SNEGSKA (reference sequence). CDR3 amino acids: CSAPTLKREGADTQYF. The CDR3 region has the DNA TGCAGTGCTCCAACCTTGAAGCGGGAGGGGGCAGATACGCAGTATTTT.

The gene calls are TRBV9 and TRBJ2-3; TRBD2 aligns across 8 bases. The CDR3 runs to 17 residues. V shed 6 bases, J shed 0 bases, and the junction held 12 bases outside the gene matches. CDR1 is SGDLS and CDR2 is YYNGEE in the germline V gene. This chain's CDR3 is CASTLSGSHRSTDTQYF. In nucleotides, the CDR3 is TGTGCCAGCACCTTGAGCGGGAGCCACCGGAGCACAGATACGCAGTATTTT.

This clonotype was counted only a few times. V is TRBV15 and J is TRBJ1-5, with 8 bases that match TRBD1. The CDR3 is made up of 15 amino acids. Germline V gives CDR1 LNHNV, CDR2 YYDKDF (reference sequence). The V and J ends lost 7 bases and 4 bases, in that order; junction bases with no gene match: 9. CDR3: CATTLDRGGNQPQHF. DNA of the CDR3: TGTGCCACCACTCTAGACAGGGGAGGGAATCAGCCCCAGCATTTT.

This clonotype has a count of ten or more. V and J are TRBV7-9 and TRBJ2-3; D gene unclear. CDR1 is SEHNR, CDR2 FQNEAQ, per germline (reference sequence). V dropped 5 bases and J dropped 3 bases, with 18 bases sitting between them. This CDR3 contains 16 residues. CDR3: CASSALARVPTDTQYF. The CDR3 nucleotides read TGTGCCAGCAGCGCCCTCGCTAGGGTGCCTACAGATACGCAGTATTTT.

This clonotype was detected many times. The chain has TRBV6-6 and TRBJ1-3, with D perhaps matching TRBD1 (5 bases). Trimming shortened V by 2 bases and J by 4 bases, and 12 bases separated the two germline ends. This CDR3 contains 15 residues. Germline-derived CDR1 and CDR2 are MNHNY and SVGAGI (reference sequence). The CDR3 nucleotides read TGTGCCAGCAGTTACGCCGCAGGGACGGGAAACACCATATATTTT. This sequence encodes CASSYAAGTGNTIYF.

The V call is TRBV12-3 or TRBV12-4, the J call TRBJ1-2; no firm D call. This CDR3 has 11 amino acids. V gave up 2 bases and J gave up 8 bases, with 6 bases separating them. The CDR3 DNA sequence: TGTGCCAGCAGTTTATTTACAGGCTACACCTTC. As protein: CASSLFTGYTF.

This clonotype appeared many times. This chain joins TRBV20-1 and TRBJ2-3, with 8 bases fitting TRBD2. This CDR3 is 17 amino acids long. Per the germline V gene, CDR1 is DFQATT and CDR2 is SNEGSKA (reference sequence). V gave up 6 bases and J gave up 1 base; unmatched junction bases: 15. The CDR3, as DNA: TGCAGTGCCCCCCAGGCAGCGGGACTAGAAGGCACAGATACGCAGTATTTT. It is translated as CSAPQAAGLEGTDTQYF.

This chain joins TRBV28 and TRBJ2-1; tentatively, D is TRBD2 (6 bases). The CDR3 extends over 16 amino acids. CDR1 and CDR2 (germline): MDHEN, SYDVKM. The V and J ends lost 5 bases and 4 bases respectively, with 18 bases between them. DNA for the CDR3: TGTGCCAGCAGTCCAGGGACTCCCCGTAGATACAATGAGCAGTTCTTC. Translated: CASSPGTPRRYNEQFF.

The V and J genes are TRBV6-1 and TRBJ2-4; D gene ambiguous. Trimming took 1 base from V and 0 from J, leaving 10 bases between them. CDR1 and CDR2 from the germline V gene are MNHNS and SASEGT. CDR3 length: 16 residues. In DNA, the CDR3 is TGTGCCAGCAGTGAAGTGTTGAATCTAGCCAAAAACATTCAGTACTTC. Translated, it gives CASSEVLNLAKNIQYF.

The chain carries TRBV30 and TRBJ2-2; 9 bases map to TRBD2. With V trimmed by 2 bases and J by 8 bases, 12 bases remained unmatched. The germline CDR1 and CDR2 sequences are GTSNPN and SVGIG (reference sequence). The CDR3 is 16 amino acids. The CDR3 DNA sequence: TGTGCCTGGAGTCCCGCGACTAGCGGTAGTACGGGGGAGCTGTTTTTT. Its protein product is CAWSPATSGSTGELFF.